What follows are 15 T cell receptor beta chains derived from one specimen sequenced in a study of blood T cell repertoires in COVID-19. Profiling relied on immunoSEQ multiplex PCR, and the TCRdb table lists in-frame clones only, not all of them. The sample records 200,000 to 300,000 clones, 85% being singletons. Sequenced input: peripheral blood. The receptors derive from a woman aged 55 to 70 with active or convalescent COVID-19.

This chain joins TRBV10-3 and TRBJ1-2; tentative D call: TRBD1 (6 bases). Deletions cut 6 bases from V and 8 bases from J, with 16 bases between. The CDR3 sequence is 13 residues long. Germline CDR1 and CDR2: ENHRY and SYGVKD. This CDR3 is CAISEGGGIGYTF. In DNA, the CDR3 is TGTGCCATCAGCGAAGGGGGGGGGATAGGCTACACCTTC.

This rearrangement joins TRBV28 to TRBJ1-2, with 8 bases matching TRBD1. This CDR3 has 14 residues. The V gene end was trimmed by 4 bases and the J gene end by 4 bases; junction bases not matched to a gene: 5. CDR1 is MDHEN, CDR2 SYDVKM, per germline. The CDR3 DNA is TGTGCCAGCAGTTCATGGACAGGGACCTATGGCTACACCTTC. Its translation is CASSSWTGTYGYTF.

The chain joins TRBV5-1 to TRBJ2-2; 14 nucleotides line up with TRBD2. V shed 3 bases and J 4 bases; nucleotides not matched to a gene: 8. From germline, CDR1 is SGHRS and CDR2 YFSETQ. The CDR3 is 18 amino acids. The CDR3 nucleotides are TGCGCCAGCAGCTGGGGACTAGCGGGAGTAGGGAGCACCGGGGAGCTGTTTTTT. It encodes CASSWGLAGVGSTGELFF.

This clone showed up just a few times. The rearrangement joins TRBV28 to TRBJ1-5; D gene uncertain. Germline values: CDR1 MDHEN, CDR2 SYDVKM. This CDR3 is built from 16 residues. Trimming left V 5 bases short and J 0 bases short, with 14 bases between. CDR3 sequence: CASSPLPTPSNQPQHF. CDR3 coding DNA: TGTGCCAGCAGTCCACTTCCTACCCCTAGCAATCAGCCCCAGCATTTT.

The table lists this clone with a count of one. The CDR3 here is CASDTGQGTGELFF. Written as DNA, the CDR3 is TGTGCCAGTGACACGGGACAGGGCACCGGGGAGCTGTTTTTT. This chain connects TRBV19 to TRBJ2-2, with 9 nucleotides matching TRBD1. Unmatched junction bases numbered 5, after V lost 8 bases and J lost 4 bases. CDR3 length equals 14 residues. CDR1 and CDR2 (germline): LNHDA, SQIVND (reference sequence).

This clone has just one count. The V and J genes are TRBV7-8 and TRBJ2-7, with TRBD1 identical over 7 bases. Germline trimming cut 2 bases from V and 2 bases from J; bases unmatched to any gene: 3. CDR3 length: 14 amino acids. Germline CDR1 is SGHVS and CDR2 is FQNEAQ. The DNA for the CDR3 is TGTGCCAGCAGCTTACGACAGGGTACCTACGAGCAGTACTTC. Its translation: CASSLRQGTYEQYF.

The chain employs TRBV28 and TRBJ1-1; tentative D call: TRBD1 (6 bases). Trimming took 9 bases from V and 3 from J, leaving 29 bases between them. CDR1 and CDR2 from the germline V gene are MDHEN and SYDVKM. The CDR3 is made up of 18 amino acids. The CDR3 sequence: CASRTPGGGGLLDTEAFF. The CDR3, as DNA: TGTGCCAGTCGAACTCCTGGCGGGGGGGGGCTTCTGGACACTGAAGCTTTCTTT. The variable domain in full, completed from reference TRBV28 and TRBJ1-1, reads DVKVTQSSRYLVKRTGEKVFLECVQDMDHENMFWYRQDPGLGLRLIYFSYDVKMKEKGDIPEGYSVSREKKERFSLILESASTNQTSMYLCASRTPGGGGLLDTEAFFGQGTRLTVV.

The chain links TRBV27 to TRBJ2-1; D not certain. Trimming removed 5 bases at V and 0 bases at J, with 14 bases between. This CDR3 has 16 residues. Germline V gene sequence: CDR1 MNHEY, CDR2 SMNVEV (reference sequence). CDR3 bases: TGTGCCAGCAGTCAGGATTGGCCGAGCTCCTACAATGAGCAGTTCTTC. This gives the protein CASSQDWPSSYNEQFF.

This sequence joins TRBV2 and TRBJ2-7; 9 bases map to TRBD1. The CDR3 contains 15 residues. The J segment lost 3 bases and the V segment lost 10 bases, leaving 13 bases of the junction unmatched. CDR1 SNHLY and CDR2 FYNNEI come from the germline V gene. The CDR3 DNA reads as TGTGCCACCTCTGAGGGGGGACAGGGCATCTACGAGCAGTACGTC. This sequence encodes CATSEGGQGIYEQYV.

The V and J genes are TRBV5-1 and TRBJ2-2; possibly TRBD1 for D (6 bases). V dropped 0 bases and J dropped 4 bases, with 13 bases sitting between them. Germline V gene data show CDR1 as SGHRS and CDR2 as YFSETQ. The CDR3 has 16 amino acids. CDR3 DNA: TGCGCCAGCAGCTTGGAACAGGGCTGGACCACCGGGGAGCTGTTTTTT. Encoded protein: CASSLEQGWTTGELFF.

The CDR3 sequence is CASSIGQGWETQYF. The CDR3 nucleotides read TGTGCCAGTAGTATCGGGCAGGGGTGGGAGACCCAGTACTTC. The gene calls are TRBV19 and TRBJ2-5, with D possibly TRBD1 on 6 matching bases. V was clipped by 3 bases and J by 5 bases, with 13 bases between them. Germline lookup yields CDR1 LNHDA and CDR2 SQIVND (reference sequence). The length of the CDR3 is 14 residues. Variable domain in full (rest from reference TRBV19 and TRBJ2-5): DGGITQSPKYLFRKEGQNVTLSCEQNLNHDAMYWYRQDPGQGLRLIYYSQIVNDFQKGDIAEGYSVSREKKESFPLTVTSAQKNPTAFYLCASSIGQGWETQYFGPGTRLLVL.

The genes are TRBV28 and TRBJ1-6, with 9 bases identical to TRBD1. The CDR3 totals 15 residues. The V segment lost 6 bases and the J segment 9 bases; nucleotides outside the gene matches: 9. Germline V gene lookup returns CDR1 MDHEN and CDR2 SYDVKM. The CDR3, as DNA: TGTGCCAGCAGCACTCGGACAGGGGATAGTTCACCCCTCCACTTT. Residues: CASSTRTGDSSPLHF. The whole variable domain, filled in from reference TRBV28 and TRBJ1-6, reads DVKVTQSSRYLVKRTGEKVFLECVQDMDHENMFWYRQDPGLGLRLIYFSYDVKMKEKGDIPEGYSVSREKKERFSLILESASTNQTSMYLCASSTRTGDSSPLHFGNGTRLTVT.

Here the CDR3 reads CASILHSGYEQYF. The DNA of the CDR3 is TGTGCCAGCATCCTTCACTCTGGTTACGAGCAGTACTTC. The genes are TRBV6-5 and TRBJ2-7; D gene ambiguous. V was trimmed by 7 bases and J by 4 bases, leaving 14 bases between them. The CDR3 is 13 amino acids. Germline V CDR1 and CDR2: MNHEY, SVGAGI.

This clone was seen a single time. The same CDR3 arises from other DNA sequences in this sample as well. The V call is TRBV5-1, the J call TRBJ2-2; D call uncertain. The CDR3 covers 14 residues. The V gene lost 0 bases and the J gene lost 5 bases, with 8 bases spanning the gap. From germline, CDR1 is SGHRS and CDR2 YFSETQ. CDR3 in DNA: TGCGCCAGCAGCTTGGACCGCCGGACCGGGGAGCTGTTTTTT. It yields the protein CASSLDRRTGELFF.

The CDR3, as DNA: TGTGCCATCCCCGGGACTAGGCATAATGAGCAGTTCTTC. Translated: CAIPGTRHNEQFF. This chain uses TRBV19 with TRBJ2-1, with 8 bases identical to TRBD2. Per germline, CDR1 LNHDA and CDR2 SQIVND (reference sequence). The CDR3 contains 13 residues. The V segment lost 10 bases and the J segment 7 bases; nucleotides outside the gene matches: 9.